Presented here are 12 T cell receptor beta chains from one specimen sequenced in a study of blood T cell repertoires in COVID-19. Generated by immunoSEQ multiplex PCR, the TCRdb table keeps only in-frame clones and is missing some. This table holds about 120,000 clones, about four fifths found once. The sample was peripheral blood. The receptors originated from a woman older than 75 with acute or convalescent COVID-19.

The chain has TRBV4-1 and TRBJ2-1; a weak D match, TRBD2 (5 bases). This CDR3 is 13 amino acids long. The germline gives CDR1 MGHRA, CDR2 YSYEKL. Trimming left V 0 bases short and J 10 bases short, with 10 bases between. CDR3 sequence: CASSQDSEREQFF. Here the CDR3 DNA reads TGCGCCAGCAGCCAAGATAGCGAGCGGGAGCAGTTCTTC.

The gene calls are TRBV6-5 and TRBJ2-7; D is undetermined. With 8 bases removed from V and 3 bases from J, the gap between germline ends came to 11 bases. The CDR3 spans 12 residues. Germline lookup yields CDR1 MNHEY and CDR2 SVGAGI. The CDR3 sequence: CASWAISYEQYF. In nucleotides, the CDR3 is TGTGCCAGCTGGGCAATAAGCTACGAGCAGTACTTC.

This sequence joins TRBV6-9 and TRBJ2-5; 7 bases are a match to TRBD2. The CDR3 is 16 residues long. The V segment lost 5 bases and the J segment 1 base; nucleotides outside the gene matches: 10. CDR1 is MNHGY, CDR2 SVAAGI, per germline. In nucleotides, the CDR3 is TGTGCCAGCAGTGCGCCGGGAGGACCCCTCCAAGAGACCCAGTACTTC. Translating gives CASSAPGGPLQETQYF.

This chain links TRBV28 with TRBJ1-3; D call uncertain. This CDR3 is built from 12 residues. The germline V gene has CDR1 MDHEN and CDR2 SYDVKM. V gave up 10 bases and J gave up 0 bases, with 7 bases separating them. This chain's CDR3 is CAIQRSGNTIYF. CDR3 nucleotides: TGTGCCATCCAGCGCTCTGGAAACACCATATATTTT. Based on the CDR3 plus reference TRBV28 and TRBJ1-3, the full variable domain is DVKVTQSSRYLVKRTGEKVFLECVQDMDHENMFWYRQDPGLGLRLIYFSYDVKMKEKGDIPEGYSVSREKKERFSLILESASTNQTSMYLCAIQRSGNTIYFGEGSWLTVV.

This chain connects TRBV5-1 to TRBJ1-1, with a tentative D call TRBD1 (6 bases). From germline, CDR1 is SGHRS and CDR2 YFSETQ. The CDR3 is made up of 15 amino acids. Trimming pared 2 bases from V and 4 bases from J, leaving 15 bases between. The CDR3: CASSLTTGFVTEAFF. As DNA, the CDR3 is TGCGCCAGCAGCTTAACGACAGGTTTTGTCACTGAAGCTTTCTTT.

This clone was detected only a few times. The V and J genes are TRBV9 and TRBJ2-2; the D gene is possibly TRBD1 (5 bases). V gave up 0 bases and J gave up 6 bases, with 12 bases separating them. The CDR3 consists of 15 residues. Germline V gives CDR1 SGDLS, CDR2 YYNGEE. The CDR3 is CASSVAGAAPGELFF. The CDR3 DNA reads as TGTGCCAGCAGCGTAGCTGGGGCGGCTCCCGGGGAGCTGTTTTTT.

This rearrangement joins TRBV11-2 to TRBJ1-3; TRBD1 aligns across 8 bases. J lost 0 bases, V lost 1 base, and 5 bases had no gene match. Germline CDR1 reads SGHAT; CDR2 reads FQNNGV. This CDR3 spans 17 amino acids. The CDR3 coding sequence is TGTGCCAGCAGCTTAGTAAGACAGGGGATCTCTGGAAACACCATATATTTT. The encoded protein is CASSLVRQGISGNTIYF.

The CDR3 protein is CASSHRGRGSPTTNEKLFF. The CDR3 nucleotides are TGTGCCAGCTCACACCGAGGCAGGGGCTCTCCTACAACTAATGAAAAACTGTTTTTT. V and J are TRBV18 and TRBJ1-4, with D possibly TRBD1 on 6 matching bases. The CDR3 totals 19 residues. V gave up 4 bases and J gave up 0 bases, with 21 bases separating them. Germline values: CDR1 KGHSH, CDR2 LQKENI.

The genes are TRBV5-1 and TRBJ1-1; D unclear. In germline, CDR1 is SGHRS, CDR2 YFSETQ. Trimming cost V 0 bases and J 2 bases, with 8 bases left between them. The CDR3 runs to 14 residues. As DNA, the CDR3 is TGCGCCAGCAGCTTGGACGTGGCCAACACTGAAGCTTTCTTT. It is translated as CASSLDVANTEAFF.

This chain joins TRBV7-2 and TRBJ2-1; 8 bases match TRBD2. The CDR3 covers 15 residues. The germline CDR1 and CDR2 sequences are SGHTA and FQGNSA. J lost 9 bases, V lost 1 base, and 8 bases had no gene match. The CDR3 coding sequence is TGTGCCAGCAGCTTAGAGGGGACTAGTCCCGGTGAGCAGTTCTTC. This gives the protein CASSLEGTSPGEQFF.

The gene calls are TRBV3-1 (or the pseudogene TRBV3-2) and TRBJ1-2, with 11 bases lining up with TRBD1. The CDR3 contains 15 residues. Trimming at V came to 1 base and at J to 5 bases, leaving 3 bases not matched to a gene. Per the germline V gene, CDR1 is LGHDT and CDR2 is YNNKEL (reference sequence). DNA of the CDR3: TGTGCCAGCAGCCAAGGTCGGGACAGGGGGTATGGCTACACCTTC. Its protein product is CASSQGRDRGYGYTF.

This sequence joins TRBV24-1 and TRBJ2-3, with no clear D. The CDR3 contains 13 residues. The germline CDR1 and CDR2 sequences are KGHDR and SFDVKD. Trimming pared 4 bases from V and 6 bases from J, leaving 10 bases between. The DNA for the CDR3 is TGTGCCACCAGTGACCCCCAAACTGATACGCAGTATTTT. Protein: CATSDPQTDTQYF.